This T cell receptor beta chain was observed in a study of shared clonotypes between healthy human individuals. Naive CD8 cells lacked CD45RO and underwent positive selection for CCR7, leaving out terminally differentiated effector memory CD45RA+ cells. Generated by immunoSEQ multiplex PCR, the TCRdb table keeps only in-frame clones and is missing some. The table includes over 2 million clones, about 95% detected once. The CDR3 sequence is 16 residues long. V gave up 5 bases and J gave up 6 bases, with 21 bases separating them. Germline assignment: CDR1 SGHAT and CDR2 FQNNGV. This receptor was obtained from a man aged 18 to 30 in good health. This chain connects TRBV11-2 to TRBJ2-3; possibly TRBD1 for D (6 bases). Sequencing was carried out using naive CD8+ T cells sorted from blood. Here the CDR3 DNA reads TGTGCCAGCAGCCGGACCGCTAGGACAGAGGTGGATACGCAGTATTTT. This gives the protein CASSRTARTEVDTQYF.